These 27 T cell receptor beta chains were sequenced from one sample in a study of spatial heterogeneity in lung cancer. TCRdb fed the 5' RACE reads into MiXCR, producing one record per CDR3 protein. The table has about 120,000 distinct CDR3 sequences, 9% to 15% seen once. The time point is: blood at routine non-recurrence follow-up after resection. Frozen PBMC, nontumor lung or tumor provided whole RNA, which was sequenced unsorted. Sequencing was performed on PBMCs, taken at follow-up. These receptors were taken from a male donor with early-stage non-small cell lung cancer.

The chain is built from TRBV10-3 and TRBJ1-5, with D unclear. This CDR3 is built from 15 residues. Germline assignment: CDR1 ENHRY and CDR2 SYGVKD. The V gene lost 3 bases and the J gene lost 5 bases, with 14 bases spanning the gap. The CDR3 region has the DNA TGTGCCATCAGTGAATTCGGGTCGATTGATCAGCCCCAGCATTTT. This codes for CAISEFGSIDQPQHF.

This clonotype occurred a few times. CDR3 in amino acids: CASSASRGWEAFF. DNA of the CDR3: TGCGCCAGCAGTGCCTCGAGAGGGTGGGAAGCTTTCTTT. The gene calls are TRBV10-2 and TRBJ1-1; D uncertain. Germline values: CDR1 WSHSY, CDR2 SAAADI. The CDR3 runs to 13 residues. Trimming cost V 4 bases and J 8 bases, with 14 bases left between them.

V and J are TRBV9 and TRBJ1-2; 8 bases align to TRBD1. With V trimmed by 0 bases and J by 0 bases, 4 bases remained unmatched. Germline values: CDR1 SGDLS, CDR2 YYNGEE. This CDR3 contains 16 residues. The CDR3 here is CASSVGTGRANYGYTF. For the CDR3, the DNA is TGTGCCAGCAGCGTAGGGACAGGGAGAGCTAACTATGGCTACACCTTC.

This clonotype occurred many times. V is TRBV12-3 or TRBV12-4 and J is TRBJ1-5, with D tentatively TRBD1 (5 bases). The CDR3 is made up of 16 amino acids. The V end was cut by 1 base, the J end by 3 bases, with 13 bases between. The CDR3 loop is CASSLGDGRHNQPQHF. CDR3 coding DNA: TGTGCCAGCAGTTTAGGGGACGGTAGACACAATCAGCCCCAGCATTTT.

The chain links TRBV10-3 to TRBJ1-4; tentative D call: TRBD1 (6 bases). The germline V gene encodes CDR1 ENHRY and CDR2 SYGVKD. The V gene lost 5 bases and the J gene lost 6 bases, with 13 bases spanning the gap. The CDR3 contains 14 residues. The CDR3 DNA reads TGTGCCATCAGTCCGGTGGGGGCGCATGAAAAACTGTTTTTT. It codes for CAISPVGAHEKLFF.

This clonotype has a count of ten or more. The chain has TRBV12-3 or TRBV12-4 and TRBJ2-2, with 8 positions matching TRBD1. The CDR3 totals 17 residues. Trimming removed 5 bases from V and 0 bases from J; junction bases left unmatched: 8. CDR3 sequence reads: CASSRRQGLANTGELFF. The CDR3 DNA reads as TGTGCCAGCAGTCGAAGACAGGGGCTCGCGAACACCGGGGAGCTGTTTTTT.

This rearrangement joins TRBV12-3 or TRBV12-4 to TRBJ2-7; 9 nucleotides match TRBD1. The junction had 13 bases not matched to a gene; V was cut back by 7 bases and J by 6 bases. This CDR3 has 15 residues. CDR3 region: CASNPGQGYLGEQYF. The DNA for the CDR3 is TGTGCCAGCAATCCCGGACAGGGGTATTTGGGCGAGCAGTACTTC.

The DNA for the CDR3 is TGTGCCAGCAGCTTAGTAGGACAGGACTATGGCTACACCTTC. Translation: CASSLVGQDYGYTF. The rearrangement links TRBV7-9 to TRBJ1-2, with 7 positions matching TRBD1. CDR3 length equals 14 residues. Germline assignment: CDR1 SEHNR and CDR2 FQNEAQ (reference sequence). The junction had 2 bases not matched to a gene; V was cut back by 1 base and J by 3 bases. Filled out from reference TRBV7-9 and TRBJ1-2, the complete variable domain reads DTGVSQNPRHKITKRGQNVTFRCDPISEHNRLYWYRQTLGQGPEFLTYFQNEAQLEKSRLLSDRFSAERPKGSFSTLEIQRTEQGDSAMYLCASSLVGQDYGYTFGSGTRLTVV.

The chain carries TRBV4-1 and TRBJ1-1; D unresolved. Germline values: CDR1 MGHRA, CDR2 YSYEKL. V shed 0 bases and J shed 8 bases, with 10 bases lying between them. The CDR3 sequence is 13 residues long. The CDR3 sequence is CASSQEFPIEAFF. For the CDR3, the DNA is TGCGCCAGCAGCCAAGAGTTCCCTATCGAAGCTTTCTTT.

The chain couples TRBV6-5 to TRBJ2-3, with D unclear. CDR3 length equals 15 residues. V lost 2 bases and J 1 base, leaving 10 bases between the germline ends. Germline V gives CDR1 MNHEY, CDR2 SVGAGI. The CDR3, as DNA: TGTGCCAGCAGTTACGGTGGCTTAGGCACAGATACGCAGTATTTT. Protein: CASSYGGLGTDTQYF.

This sequence joins TRBV20-1 and TRBJ2-2; D gene unclear. The germline CDR1 and CDR2 sequences are DFQATT and SNEGSKA (reference sequence). V shed 0 bases and J shed 9 bases, with 11 bases lying between them. The CDR3 covers 13 residues. CDR3: CSARDSLNRELFF. CDR3 coding DNA: TGCAGTGCTAGAGACAGTTTGAACCGGGAGCTGTTTTTT.

Ten or more counts support this clonotype. J is TRBJ1-4 and V is TRBV29-1; D ambiguous. Germline CDR1 and CDR2: SQVTM and ANQGSEA. Trimming cost V 2 bases and J 12 bases, with 13 bases left between them. This CDR3 has 12 amino acids. Written as DNA, the CDR3 is TGCAGCGTTGAACCGACACCCTCTGAACTGTTTTTT. It specifies CSVEPTPSELFF.

This clonotype was seen a few times. The CDR3 sequence is CAISLGLAGATSTDTQYF. The CDR3 nucleotides read TGTGCCATCAGCTTGGGACTAGCGGGAGCTACTAGCACAGATACGCAGTATTTT. The V and J genes are TRBV10-3 and TRBJ2-3, with 14 positions matching TRBD2. The CDR3 sequence is 18 residues long. V lost 6 bases to trimming and J lost 0 bases; unmatched junction nucleotides: 8. Germline loops: CDR1 ENHRY, CDR2 SYGVKD.

The chain joins TRBV6-2 or TRBV6-3 to TRBJ2-7; D is perhaps TRBD1 or TRBD2 (5 bases each). This CDR3 has 14 residues. V dropped 6 bases and J dropped 3 bases, with 15 bases sitting between them. Germline CDR1 and CDR2: MNHEY and SVGEGT. Here the CDR3 reads CASRGTVRDYEQYF. The CDR3 DNA sequence: TGTGCCAGCAGGGGGACGGTTAGGGACTACGAGCAGTACTTC.

This clonotype was seen ten or more times. The V call is TRBV28, the J call TRBJ2-7; either TRBD1 or TRBD2 may supply D (5 bases each). V lost 5 bases and J lost 7, with 15 bases in between. CDR3 length: 13 amino acids. Germline CDR1 and CDR2: MDHEN and SYDVKM. The CDR3 sequence is CASSPGTLVEQYF. The CDR3 coding sequence is TGTGCCAGCAGTCCCGGGACCCTCGTAGAGCAGTACTTC.

This clonotype was recorded at least ten times. The chain is built from TRBV11-1 and TRBJ2-1; 8 nucleotides align to TRBD2. The junction had 16 bases not matched to a gene; V was cut back by 6 bases and J by 12 bases. CDR1 is SGHAT, CDR2 FQDESV, per germline (reference sequence). CDR3 length: 15 residues. As DNA, the CDR3 is TGTGCCAGCAGTCCGGATGGGACCCTCGCGGGAGGGCAGTTCTTC. Amino acid sequence: CASSPDGTLAGGQFF.

There are many counts of this clonotype. This chain joins TRBV11-2 and TRBJ1-6; the D gene is possibly TRBD1 (5 bases). The CDR3 extends over 14 amino acids. The germline CDR1 and CDR2 sequences are SGHAT and FQNNGV. The V end was cut by 3 bases, the J end by 14 bases, with 17 bases between. The CDR3 DNA reads as TGTGCCAGCAGCTTCGGTTTAGGGGTGCAGGCCCTCCACTTT. It specifies CASSFGLGVQALHF.

This chain joins TRBV29-1 and TRBJ2-5; D is ambiguous. The CDR3 covers 12 residues. Germline V CDR1 and CDR2: SQVTM, ANQGSEA. V dropped 8 bases and J dropped 4 bases, with 14 bases sitting between them. The CDR3 spells CSSRHGRETQYF. The CDR3 DNA reads as TGCAGCTCCCGGCATGGGCGAGAGACCCAGTACTTC.

V is TRBV19 and J is TRBJ1-1; D is perhaps TRBD1 (6 bases). The V end was cut by 6 bases, the J end by 2 bases, with 19 bases between. CDR1 LNHDA and CDR2 SQIVND come from the germline V gene (reference sequence). The CDR3 length is 16 residues. CDR3 nucleotide sequence: TGTGCCAGTAGCTTCATTGGACAGCCCATCAACACTGAAGCTTTCTTT. Protein product: CASSFIGQPINTEAFF.

The rearrangement links TRBV7-2 to TRBJ2-1; TRBD2 matches 14 bases. Germline-derived CDR1 and CDR2 are SGHTA and FQGNSA. V was pared by 4 bases and J by 9 bases, with 5 bases of the junction left unmatched. This CDR3 contains 15 residues. The CDR3 nucleotides read TGTGCCAGCAGCTACGGGACTAGCGGGGGTTTTGAGCAGTTCTTC. Translation gives CASSYGTSGGFEQFF.

In its sample, this clonotype was seen a few times. The J gene is TRBJ1-5, the V gene TRBV19; D is ambiguous. Trimming stripped 6 bases from V and 1 base from J, with 10 bases between. The CDR3 has 14 amino acids. The V gene's germline CDR1 is LNHDA and CDR2 SQIVND (reference sequence). CDR3 amino acids: CASSPRVSNQPQHF. The CDR3 nucleotides are TGTGCCAGTAGCCCCCGCGTAAGCAATCAGCCCCAGCATTTT.

This clonotype has just a few counts. The chain joins TRBV11-2 to TRBJ2-3; TRBD1 is a possible D gene (5 bases). Germline CDR1 and CDR2: SGHAT and FQNNGV. V was shortened by 5 bases and J by 2 bases, with 20 bases between the two germline ends. The CDR3 is made up of 17 amino acids. The CDR3 protein is CASSDPSGLGFTDTQYF. As DNA, the CDR3 is TGTGCCAGCAGCGATCCATCAGGGTTAGGTTTCACAGATACGCAGTATTTT.

The chain couples TRBV24-1 to TRBJ2-7; 12 bases agree with TRBD1. The CDR3 consists of 15 residues. The germline CDR1 and CDR2 sequences are KGHDR and SFDVKD. J was trimmed by 5 bases and V by 3 bases; bases with no gene match: 4. The CDR3 DNA reads as TGTGCCACCAGTGATCCGCGGGACAGGGGGCACGAGCAGTACTTC. Translating gives CATSDPRDRGHEQYF.

The chain employs TRBV6-1 and TRBJ1-3; D unresolved. The germline CDR1 and CDR2 sequences are MNHNS and SASEGT. The V end was cut by 1 base, the J end by 1 base, with 17 bases between. The CDR3 has 18 amino acids. The CDR3 reads CASSEGGWADLSGNTIYF. As DNA, the CDR3 is TGTGCCAGCAGTGAAGGCGGCTGGGCAGACCTTTCTGGAAACACCATATATTTT.

This chain uses TRBV4-3 with TRBJ2-7; D not certain. Per germline, CDR1 LGHNA and CDR2 YSLEER. Trimming removed 1 base at V and 3 bases at J, with 13 bases between. The CDR3 loop spans 15 amino acids. CDR3 bases: TGCGCCAGCAGCCAAGGTCAGGAAGTGTACTACGAGCAGTACTTC. This codes for CASSQGQEVYYEQYF.

This clonotype was counted at least ten times. The genes are TRBV20-1 and TRBJ1-2; the match to TRBD1 covers 10 bases. The CDR3 consists of 13 residues. V shed 2 bases, J shed 6 bases, and the junction held 3 bases outside the gene matches. Germline loops: CDR1 DFQATT, CDR2 SNEGSKA (reference sequence). CDR3 region: CSARSDRGNGYTF. CDR3 DNA sequence: TGCAGTGCTAGATCGGACAGGGGGAATGGCTACACCTTC.

This clonotype was detected many times. The chain joins TRBV7-9 to TRBJ2-3, with TRBD2 identical over 8 bases. Germline CDR1 reads SEHNR; CDR2 reads FQNEAQ (reference sequence). J lost 8 bases, V lost 5 bases, and 12 bases had no gene match. The CDR3 length is 15 residues. The DNA of the CDR3 is TGTGCCAGCAGCCCGTCTTTCGGGGGGGCCAGTACGCAGTATTTT. This gives the protein CASSPSFGGASTQYF.